A single sample gave rise to the 21 T cell receptor beta chains below, sequenced in a study of blood T cells in healthy people across ages (dated by TCRdb to about 2015). The library was obtained by 5' RACE. The sequencer listed for this sample is Illumina HiSeq 2500. A second PCR of roughly 6 to 11 cycles was run with a J-beta primer mix and a sample-barcoded 5' primer. TCRdb took the public reads, trimmed them with fastp at Q25, ran MiXCR for clone calling and kept in-frame beta chains. All rows with the same CDR3 protein become a single entry with the most common DNA and genes. The sample contains just over 1 million distinct CDR3 sequences, less than 50% of them found a single time. The ten largest account for approximately 17% of the sample. The sample was blood. These receptors all stem from a woman aged 55-69 years in good health.

This clonotype was seen a handful of times. The genes are TRBV2 and TRBJ2-1; 10 nucleotides match TRBD2. CDR1 is SNHLY, CDR2 FYNNEI, per germline. This CDR3 comprises 14 residues. V dropped 7 bases and J dropped 7; count of bases not matched to a gene: 7. The CDR3 loop reads CASTPSGSKNEQFF. DNA for the CDR3: TGTGCCAGCACCCCTAGCGGGAGTAAGAATGAGCAGTTCTTC.

The CDR3 region has the DNA TGTGCCAGCAGTCCCAGGGCAGTGCAAGAGACCCAGTACTTC. Translation: CASSPRAVQETQYF. The chain joins TRBV18 to TRBJ2-5, with TRBD1 as a possible D gene (5 bases). In germline, CDR1 is KGHSH, CDR2 LQKENI. This CDR3 comprises 14 residues. Trimming left V 8 bases short and J 2 bases short, with 15 bases between.

This clonotype was counted a few times. The chain carries TRBV4-1 and TRBJ2-5, with D possibly being TRBD2 (6 bases). Trimming removed 0 bases from V and 1 base from J, with 12 bases in between. Germline CDR1 MGHRA, CDR2 YSYEKL. This CDR3 has 16 residues. The CDR3 loop reads CASSQESASAQETQYF. In DNA form, the CDR3 reads TGCGCCAGCAGCCAAGAGTCGGCTAGCGCCCAAGAGACCCAGTACTTC.

This clonotype was seen a handful of times. The gene calls are TRBV7-2 and TRBJ2-1; 7 bases map to TRBD1. V lost 5 bases to trimming and J lost 3 bases; unmatched junction nucleotides: 7. This CDR3 is built from 15 residues. Germline CDR1 SGHTA, CDR2 FQGNSA. The CDR3 sequence is CASSRKWDSYNEQFF. CDR3 sequence (DNA): TGTGCCAGCAGCCGAAAGTGGGACAGCTACAATGAGCAGTTCTTC.

In its sample, this clonotype was seen once. This chain connects TRBV11-3 to TRBJ2-1; 9 positions match TRBD2. The CDR3 is made up of 17 amino acids. The germline CDR1 and CDR2 sequences are SGHNT and YENEEA. The V and J ends lost 3 bases and 6 bases, in that order; junction bases with no gene match: 12. The DNA of the CDR3 is TGTGCCAGCAGCTTGGGACTAGCACGCGGCCTAACCAATGAGCAGTTCTTC. Its protein product is CASSLGLARGLTNEQFF.

This clonotype appeared a single time. The chain uses TRBV6-6 and TRBJ1-2; weak D call: TRBD1 (6 bases). Germline V CDR1 and CDR2: MNHNY, SVGAGI (reference sequence). The CDR3 is made up of 13 amino acids. Trimming pared 10 bases from V and 7 bases from J, leaving 19 bases between. CDR3 nucleotides: TGTGCCAACAGGGATGTACAGGGATCTGGCTACACCTTC. Residues: CANRDVQGSGYTF.

The rearrangement uses TRBV10-3 and TRBJ1-1, with a possible D match to TRBD1 (5 bases). Germline CDR1 ENHRY, CDR2 SYGVKD. The V end lost 8 bases, the J end lost 4 bases, and 17 bases lay between the germline ends. The CDR3 consists of 14 residues. This CDR3 is CAIVNSVGGTEAFF. As DNA, the CDR3 is TGTGCCATCGTAAACAGCGTCGGGGGCACTGAAGCTTTCTTT.

This clonotype was recorded at least ten times. This chain uses TRBV10-3 with TRBJ2-5; TRBD2 aligns across 9 bases. The CDR3 contains 14 residues. Germline V lookup: CDR1 ENHRY, CDR2 SYGVKD. V shed 5 bases, J shed 4 bases, and the junction held 5 bases outside the gene matches. The CDR3 spells CAISIAGAGETQYF. CDR3 bases: TGTGCCATCAGTATAGCGGGAGCGGGAGAGACCCAGTACTTC.

V usage is TRBV20-1 and J usage is TRBJ2-6, with D possibly being TRBD1 or TRBD2 (5 bases each). V lost 1 base and J lost 1, with 8 bases in between. Looked up from germline, CDR1 is DFQATT and CDR2 is SNEGSKA (reference sequence). CDR3 length: 15 amino acids. In DNA form, the CDR3 reads TGCAGTGCTAGAGTTTGGGGGTCTGGGGCCAACGTCCTGACTTTC. This codes for CSARVWGSGANVLTF.

In this sample, this clonotype turned up once. The V gene is TRBV5-1, the J gene TRBJ2-7; 8 nucleotides line up with TRBD2. CDR3 size: 15 residues. Germline CDR1 is SGHRS and CDR2 is YFSETQ. V dropped 4 bases and J dropped 0; count of bases not matched to a gene: 6. CDR3 protein: CASSRREARSYEQYF. In nucleotides, the CDR3 is TGCGCCAGCAGCCGGCGGGAGGCTCGCTCCTACGAGCAGTACTTC.

This sequence joins TRBV27 and TRBJ2-5; D may be TRBD1 or TRBD2 (5 bases each). Germline V gene sequence: CDR1 MNHEY, CDR2 SMNVEV (reference sequence). V lost 3 bases to trimming and J lost 1 base, with 9 bases between them. The CDR3 covers 14 residues. The CDR3 is CASSFGGTQETQYF. The CDR3 nucleotides read TGTGCCAGCAGTTTTGGGGGAACCCAAGAGACCCAGTACTTC.

A few counts support this clonotype. The CDR3: CSGRPTGSSYNEQYF. CDR3 DNA: TGCAGCGGAAGACCCACGGGGAGCTCCTACAATGAGCAGTACTTC. The chain carries TRBV29-1 and TRBJ2-1; the D gene is possibly TRBD2 (5 bases). The DNA end lines up better with TRBJ2-7; the J call may be wrong. From germline, CDR1 is SQVTM and CDR2 ANQGSEA. CDR3 size: 15 residues.

This chain joins TRBV15 and TRBJ1-5, with 9 bases fitting TRBD1. CDR1 and CDR2 from the germline V gene are LNHNV and YYDKDF (reference sequence). This CDR3 spans 19 amino acids. Unmatched junction bases numbered 17, after V lost 3 bases and J lost 5 bases. In DNA form, the CDR3 reads TGTGCCACCAGCAGGGAATTGGGACAGGGAACCGAAGTTTATCAGCCCCAGCATTTT. This sequence encodes CATSRELGQGTEVYQPQHF.

The V gene is TRBV24-1, the J gene TRBJ2-7; D call uncertain. The J call may not be correct, given that the DNA end is closer to TRBJ2-5. The CDR3 is made up of 15 amino acids. Germline CDR1 is KGHDR and CDR2 is SFDVKD. The CDR3 sequence is CATSVSGDLEETQYF. CDR3 nucleotides: TGTGCCACCAGTGTCTCAGGAGACCTAGAGGAGACCCAGTACTTC.

This sequence joins TRBV29-1 and TRBJ2-1, with 9 bases that match TRBD2. Unmatched junction bases numbered 9, after V lost 3 bases and J lost 15 bases. The length of the CDR3 is 12 residues. Germline V gene data show CDR1 as SQVTM and CDR2 as ANQGSEA. In DNA form, the CDR3 reads TGCAGCGTTGAGGCTAGCGGGAAGGTGCGGTTCTTC. Its translation is CSVEASGKVRFF.

For this clonotype: The junction departs from the called germline gene at one end, perhaps through a read error. The chain carries TRBV10-3 and TRBJ2-3; TRBD1 might be the D (6 bases). The CDR3 is made up of 15 amino acids. CDR1 ENHRY and CDR2 SYGVKD come from the germline V gene. The CDR3 nucleotides read TGTGCCATCGGTGACTCAAGGACAGTCACAGATACGCAGTATTTT. Encoded protein: CAIGDSRTVTDTQYF.

This clonotype was detected a few times. The chain joins TRBV4-2 to TRBJ2-1, with D possibly being TRBD1 or TRBD2 (5 bases each). This CDR3 is built from 19 residues. From germline, CDR1 is LGHNA and CDR2 YNFKEQ. The V end was cut by 0 bases, the J end by 0 bases, with 18 bases between. The CDR3 DNA sequence: TGTGCCAGCAGCCAAGATCAACAGGTTAGCGCCCTCTCCTACAATGAGCAGTTCTTC. This sequence encodes CASSQDQQVSALSYNEQFF.

The J gene is TRBJ2-7, the V gene TRBV12-3 or TRBV12-4; TRBD2 might be the D (5 bases). Trimming took off 3 bases at V and 0 bases at J, with 12 bases between the two ends. The CDR3 is 15 amino acids. This chain's CDR3 is CASSFGVASSYEQYF. Written as DNA, the CDR3 is TGTGCCAGCAGTTTCGGCGTAGCGAGCTCCTACGAGCAGTACTTC.

The chain couples TRBV7-2 to TRBJ2-5; D is perhaps TRBD1 (6 bases). The germline gives CDR1 SGHTA, CDR2 FQGNSA. The V end lost 5 bases, the J end lost 1 base, and 14 bases lay between the germline ends. The CDR3 length is 15 residues. CDR3 DNA: TGTGCCAGCAGCGCGGACAGAGGATCCCAAGAGACCCAGTACTTC. This codes for CASSADRGSQETQYF.

The chain carries TRBV20-1 and TRBJ2-4, with 12 bases identical to TRBD2. Unmatched junction bases numbered 17, after V lost 1 base and J lost 13 bases. The germline V gene encodes CDR1 DFQATT and CDR2 SNEGSKA (reference sequence). This CDR3 has 17 residues. The DNA of the CDR3 is TGCAGTGCTAGAGGTGATGGACTAGCGGGATCTTTTTACAAGCAGTACTTC. This gives the protein CSARGDGLAGSFYKQYF.

V and J are TRBV29-1 and TRBJ2-3; TRBD2 aligns across 13 bases. The J segment lost 6 bases and the V segment lost 6 bases, leaving 12 bases of the junction unmatched. This CDR3 contains 16 residues. CDR1 and CDR2 from the germline V gene are SQVTM and ANQGSEA. CDR3 residues: CSVRLAGGPFTDTQYF. The CDR3 nucleotides are TGCAGCGTGAGACTAGCGGGAGGACCATTCACGGATACGCAGTATTTT.